Given below is one T cell receptor beta chain in context. The source of the sample is a study of blood T cell repertoires in COVID-19. Study-wide context: Material from acute and convalescent COVID-19 was sourced from the United States, Italy and Spain.

In the authors' methods: Using reference gene primer amplification, nucleated cell counts were estimated. The method was immunoSEQ multiplex PCR; TCRdb's version includes in-frame clones alone and lacks a portion of them. D and trimming come from the DNA, and the V and J calls and clone size come from that table. The repertoire holds 200,000 to 250,000 clones, around 81% seen once, with more than 7% in the top ten. Source material: peripheral blood. The clonotype comes from a woman in her seventies with acute or convalescent COVID-19.

CDR3 amino acids: CASSRTEPNYGYTF. The CDR3, as DNA: TGTGCCAGCAGTAGGACAGAACCCAACTATGGCTACACCTTC. This chain links TRBV2 with TRBJ1-2, with D maybe TRBD1 (6 bases). The CDR3 has 14 residues. The germline V gene encodes CDR1 SNHLY and CDR2 FYNNEI. Trimming stripped 5 bases from V and 2 bases from J, with 12 bases between.